A single sample is the source of the 2 T cell receptor beta chains below, sequenced in a study of blood T cell repertoires in COVID-19. Using immunoSEQ multiplex PCR, the repertoire was profiled, and TCRdb retains in-frame clones only, with some absent. The sample has some 70,000 clones, 80% to 90% seen once; the top ten hold more than 1.4%. Sequenced: peripheral blood. The source is a woman aged 60-75 years with acute or convalescent COVID-19.

This clone was observed once. V is TRBV6-5 and J is TRBJ2-2, with D maybe TRBD2 (5 bases). The ends were cut back, 4 bases at V and 1 base at J, with 7 bases in the middle. Germline V gene lookup returns CDR1 MNHEY and CDR2 SVGAGI. This CDR3 comprises 14 residues. The CDR3, as DNA: TGTGCCAGCAGTTCCCGGGGGAACACCGGGGAGCTGTTTTTT. This gives the protein CASSSRGNTGELFF.

This clone was picked up one time. This sequence joins TRBV13 and TRBJ1-1; D may be TRBD1 (5 bases). The CDR3 extends over 14 amino acids. V was trimmed by 4 bases and J by 1 base, leaving 10 bases between them. The V gene's germline CDR1 is PRHDT and CDR2 FYEKMQ (reference sequence). Here the CDR3 DNA reads TGTGCCAGCAGCTGGGGCCAGGGGAACACTGAAGCTTTCTTT. It translates to CASSWGQGNTEAFF.